This T cell receptor beta chain was captured by sequencing in a study of cytomegalovirus exposure and HLA in healthy donors. Whole-study results and caveats: Relative to equally common others, HLA-associated TCR beta chains showed greater clonal expansion in a later analysis.

The V gene's germline CDR1 is SGHTA and CDR2 FQGTGA. The CDR3 totals 14 residues. V dropped 4 bases and J dropped 2 bases, with 11 bases sitting between them. On this clone itself: Its specificity is not known.

PCR employed 60 Vbeta and 13 Jbeta primers. Here immunoSEQ multiplex PCR was the method, and the copy in TCRdb shows in-frame clones only, minus some. Of 80,000 or so clones listed, 60% to 80% are singletons. V is TRBV7-3 and J is TRBJ1-1; maybe TRBD1 (6 bases). The sequence was collected from a middle-aged woman in good health and CMV-seronegative. Sequenced input: PBMCs. The CDR3 region has the DNA TGTGCCAGCAGCTCGACAGGTTTTAACACTGAAGCTTTCTTT. Encoded protein: CASSSTGFNTEAFF.